This T cell receptor beta chain was profiled in a study of blood T cell repertoires in COVID-19. Across the whole study: Whether acute or convalescent, the COVID-19 samples came from the United States, Italy and Spain. The analysed material was cDNA or gDNA that came from T cells, B-cell-depleted T cells, or PBMCs.

The germline CDR1 and CDR2 sequences are GTSNPN and SVGIG (reference sequence). Trimming took off 2 bases at V and 5 bases at J, with 13 bases between the two ends. This CDR3 comprises 13 residues. In the authors' methods: Amplification with reference gene primers provided the estimates of nucleated cell counts. The data were produced by immunoSEQ multiplex PCR, yet TCRdb's version contains in-frame clones alone and is incomplete. The V and J calls and clone size come from that table; D and trimming were worked out from the DNA. This sample has about 36,000 clones, with around four fifths found just once.

Material: peripheral blood. The sequence was obtained from a human donor in a cohort sampled during active COVID-19. J is TRBJ2-7 and V is TRBV30, with D possibly matching TRBD1 (5 bases). Here the CDR3 reads CAWSPGLGHEQYF. In nucleotides, the CDR3 is TGTGCCTGGAGTCCAGGGTTGGGCCACGAGCAGTACTTC.